The source of this T cell receptor (beta chain) is a study of CD8+ T cells in alopecia areata. At the level of the study: The percentage of affected scalp area served as the score of severity for treated patients.

This clone was observed many times. The treatment is: oral pan-JAK inhibitor, 5-10 mg twice daily. Unmatched junction bases numbered 10, after V lost 7 bases and J lost 6 bases. The CDR3 has 15 residues. From germline, CDR1 is SEHNR and CDR2 FQNEAQ (reference sequence). RNA was extracted and reverse transcribed into cDNA as the sequencing template. The data were produced by immunoSEQ multiplex PCR, yet TCRdb's version contains in-frame clones alone and is incomplete. The table lists more than 150,000 clones, around 58% of them singletons. The sequenced sample was CD8+ T cells sorted from blood, obtained at week 24, from a patient treated with tofacitinib. The chain links TRBV7-9 to TRBJ2-1; TRBD1 agrees at 9 bases. The source of this sequence is a human donor with alopecia areata. CDR3: CASTIRGDRVNEQFF. For the CDR3, the DNA is TGTGCCAGCACCATCCGGGGGGACAGGGTCAATGAGCAGTTCTTC.